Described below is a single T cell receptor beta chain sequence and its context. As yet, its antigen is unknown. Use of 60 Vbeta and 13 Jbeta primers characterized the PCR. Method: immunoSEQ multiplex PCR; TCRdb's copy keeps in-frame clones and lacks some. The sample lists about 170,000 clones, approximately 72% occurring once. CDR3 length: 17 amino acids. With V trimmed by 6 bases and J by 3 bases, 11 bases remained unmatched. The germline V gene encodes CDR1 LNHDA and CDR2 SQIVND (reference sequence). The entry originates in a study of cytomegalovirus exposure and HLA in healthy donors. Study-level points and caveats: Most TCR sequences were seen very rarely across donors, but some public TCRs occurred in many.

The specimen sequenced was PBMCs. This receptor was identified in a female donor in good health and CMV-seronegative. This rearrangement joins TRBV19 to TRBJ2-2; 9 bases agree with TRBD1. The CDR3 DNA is TGTGCCAGTAGGACCAACCGGCGGACAGGGGACACCGGGGAGCTGTTTTTT. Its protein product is CASRTNRRTGDTGELFF.